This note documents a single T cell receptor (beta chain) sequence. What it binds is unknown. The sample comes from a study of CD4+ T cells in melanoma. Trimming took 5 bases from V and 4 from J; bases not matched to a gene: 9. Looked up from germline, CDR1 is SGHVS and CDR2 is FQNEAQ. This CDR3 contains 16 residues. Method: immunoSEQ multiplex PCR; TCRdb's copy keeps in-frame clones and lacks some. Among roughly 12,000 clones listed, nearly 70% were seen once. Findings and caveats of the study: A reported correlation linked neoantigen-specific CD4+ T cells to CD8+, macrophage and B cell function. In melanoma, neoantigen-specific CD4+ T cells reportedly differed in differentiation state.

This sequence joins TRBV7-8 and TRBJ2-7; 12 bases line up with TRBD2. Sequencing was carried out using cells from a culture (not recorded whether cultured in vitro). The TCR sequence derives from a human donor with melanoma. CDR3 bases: TGTGCCAGCAGCATGCCTAGCGGGGGGGCCGCTTACGAGCAGTACTTC. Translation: CASSMPSGGAAYEQYF.